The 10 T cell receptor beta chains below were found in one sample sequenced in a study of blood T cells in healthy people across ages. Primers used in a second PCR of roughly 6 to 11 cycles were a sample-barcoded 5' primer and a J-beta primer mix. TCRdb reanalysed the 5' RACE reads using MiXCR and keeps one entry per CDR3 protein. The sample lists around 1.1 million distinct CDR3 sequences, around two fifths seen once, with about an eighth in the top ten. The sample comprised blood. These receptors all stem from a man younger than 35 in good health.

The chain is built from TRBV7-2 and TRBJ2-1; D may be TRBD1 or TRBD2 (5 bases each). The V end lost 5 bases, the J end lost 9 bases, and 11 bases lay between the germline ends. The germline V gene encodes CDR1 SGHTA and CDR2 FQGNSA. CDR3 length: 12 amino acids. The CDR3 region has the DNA TGTGCCAGCAGCAGCTCAGGGAGTGAGCAGTTCTTC. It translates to CASSSSGSEQFF. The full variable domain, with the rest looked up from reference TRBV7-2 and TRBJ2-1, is GAGVSQSPSNKVTEKGKDVELRCDPISGHTALYWYRQSLGQGLEFLIYFQGNSAPDKSGLPSDRFSAERTGGSVSTLTIQRTQQEDSAVYLCASSSSGSEQFFGPGTRLTVL.

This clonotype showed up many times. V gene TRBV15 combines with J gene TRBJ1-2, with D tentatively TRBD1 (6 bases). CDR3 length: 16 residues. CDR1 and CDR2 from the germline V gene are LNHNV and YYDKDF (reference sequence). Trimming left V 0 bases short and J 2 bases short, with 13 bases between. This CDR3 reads CATSRDRGQTNYGYTF. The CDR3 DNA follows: TGTGCCACCAGCAGAGATCGTGGACAGACAAACTATGGCTACACCTTC.

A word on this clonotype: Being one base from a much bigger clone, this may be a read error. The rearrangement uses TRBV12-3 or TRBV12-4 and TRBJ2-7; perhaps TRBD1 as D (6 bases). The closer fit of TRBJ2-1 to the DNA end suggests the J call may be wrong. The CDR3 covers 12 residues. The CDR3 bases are TGTGCCAGCAGTAAACAGGGCTACGAGCAGTTCTTC. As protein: CASSKQGYEQFF.

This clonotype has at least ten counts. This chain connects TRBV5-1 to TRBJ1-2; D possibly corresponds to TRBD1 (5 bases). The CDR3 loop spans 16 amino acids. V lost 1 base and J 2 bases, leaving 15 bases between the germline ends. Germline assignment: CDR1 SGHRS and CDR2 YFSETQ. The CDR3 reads CASSLSGGHLNYGYTF. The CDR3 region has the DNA TGCGCCAGCAGCTTGAGTGGAGGACACCTCAACTATGGCTACACCTTC.

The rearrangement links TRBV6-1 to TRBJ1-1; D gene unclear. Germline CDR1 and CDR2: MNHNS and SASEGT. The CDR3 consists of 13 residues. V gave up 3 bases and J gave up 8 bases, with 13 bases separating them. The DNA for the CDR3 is TGTGCCAGCAGTGATCCCCGGGCCAAAGAAGCTTTCTTT. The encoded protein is CASSDPRAKEAFF.

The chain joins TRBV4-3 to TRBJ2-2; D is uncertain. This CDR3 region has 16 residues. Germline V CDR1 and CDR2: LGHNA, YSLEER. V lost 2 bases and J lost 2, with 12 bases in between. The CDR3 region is CASSQQDGFNTGELFF. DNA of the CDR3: TGCGCCAGCAGCCAACAGGACGGGTTTAACACCGGGGAGCTGTTTTTT.

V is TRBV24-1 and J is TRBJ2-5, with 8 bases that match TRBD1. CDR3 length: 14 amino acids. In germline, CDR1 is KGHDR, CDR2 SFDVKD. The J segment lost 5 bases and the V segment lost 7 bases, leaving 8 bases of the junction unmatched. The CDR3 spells CATSLSGGAETQYF. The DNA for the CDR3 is TGTGCCACCAGCCTATCAGGGGGCGCGGAGACCCAGTACTTC.

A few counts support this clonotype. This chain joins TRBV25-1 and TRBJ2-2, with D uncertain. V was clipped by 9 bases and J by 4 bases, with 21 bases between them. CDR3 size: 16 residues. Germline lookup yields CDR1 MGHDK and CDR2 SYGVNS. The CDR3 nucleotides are TGTGCCAGTCGAATTCCCACCTCAGCTTCCACCGGGGAGCTGTTTTTT. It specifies CASRIPTSASTGELFF.

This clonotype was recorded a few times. For the CDR3, the DNA is TGTGCCAGCAGCTTAGGGGCAGGGGTGGGGACTGAAGCTTTCTTT. Residues: CASSLGAGVGTEAFF. This chain uses TRBV7-2 with TRBJ1-1; D may be TRBD1 (6 bases). V shed 1 base and J shed 5 bases, with 14 bases lying between them. CDR3 length: 15 residues. Per germline, CDR1 SGHTA and CDR2 FQGNSA. The entire variable domain, with the rest obtained from reference TRBV7-2 and TRBJ1-1, is as follows: GAGVSQSPSNKVTEKGKDVELRCDPISGHTALYWYRQSLGQGLEFLIYFQGNSAPDKSGLPSDRFSAERTGGSVSTLTIQRTQQEDSAVYLCASSLGAGVGTEAFFGQGTRLTVV.

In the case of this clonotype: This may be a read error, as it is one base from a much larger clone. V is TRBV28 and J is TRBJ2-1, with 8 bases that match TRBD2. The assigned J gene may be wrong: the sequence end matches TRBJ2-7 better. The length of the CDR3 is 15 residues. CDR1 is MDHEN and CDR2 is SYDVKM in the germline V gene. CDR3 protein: CASSLVAGIYNEQYF. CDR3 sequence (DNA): TGTGCCAGCAGTTTAGTAGCGGGGATATACAATGAGCAGTACTTC.